The 30 T cell receptor beta chains presented below share a single source sample, sequenced in a study of T cell responses to AZD1222 COVID-19 vaccine. Produced via immunoSEQ multiplex PCR; TCRdb's table is partial and in-frame only. This sample yields some 42,000 clones, of which 80% to 85% are seen a single time; about a sixth belongs to the top ten. Source: peripheral blood, taken 28 days after the second AZD1222 dose. The receptors derive from an adult who received the AZD1222 COVID-19 vaccine.

The J gene is TRBJ2-5, the V gene TRBV11-2; TRBD1 matches 9 bases. The V gene end was trimmed by 3 bases and the J gene end by 2 bases; junction bases not matched to a gene: 4. This CDR3 region has 15 residues. The V gene's germline CDR1 is SGHAT and CDR2 FQNNGV. This CDR3 reads CASSFGQGYQETQYF. CDR3 nucleotide sequence: TGTGCCAGCAGCTTTGGACAGGGGTATCAAGAGACCCAGTACTTC.

The rearrangement links TRBV12-3 or TRBV12-4 to TRBJ1-6, with no clear D. The V end was cut by 5 bases, the J end by 15 bases, with 11 bases between. This CDR3 region has 11 residues. The CDR3 DNA reads as TGTGCCAGCAGTATATTACTGGGCCTCCACTTT. This translates into CASSILLGLHF.

The chain is built from TRBV19 and TRBJ2-3, with TRBD2 matching 12 bases. This CDR3 is built from 17 residues. The V segment lost 5 bases and the J segment 0 bases; nucleotides outside the gene matches: 6. Germline-derived CDR1 and CDR2 are LNHDA and SQIVND (reference sequence). As DNA, the CDR3 is TGTGCCAGTAGTCGGCTAGCGGGGGGGCCTAGCACAGATACGCAGTATTTT. Its translation: CASSRLAGGPSTDTQYF.

The count of this clone is one. The chain joins TRBV14 to TRBJ2-3; no definite D call. Trimming removed 0 bases from V and 4 bases from J, with 2 bases in between. The CDR3 is 12 amino acids. Germline-derived CDR1 and CDR2 are SGHDN and FVKESK. DNA for the CDR3: TGTGCCAGCAGCCAAGAGTCAGATACGCAGTATTTT. Its protein product is CASSQESDTQYF.

The chain employs TRBV18 and TRBJ1-2; D gene uncertain. The CDR3 runs to 15 residues. With 2 bases removed from V and 3 bases from J, the gap between germline ends came to 13 bases. Germline CDR1 is KGHSH and CDR2 is LQKENI. CDR3 sequence: CASSPADGRDYGYTF. The CDR3 coding sequence is TGTGCCAGCTCACCAGCGGACGGGAGGGACTATGGCTACACCTTC.

In this sample, this clone turned up a few times. The chain combines TRBV6-6 with TRBJ1-3; D uncertain. The CDR3 loop spans 15 amino acids. Germline-derived CDR1 and CDR2 are MNHNY and SVGAGI (reference sequence). V lost 6 bases and J lost 0, with 12 bases in between. The CDR3 bases are TGTGCCAGCAGCTATAGTGAATCCTCTGGAAACACCATATATTTT. Translation: CASSYSESSGNTIYF.

This sequence joins TRBV7-2 and TRBJ2-4, with D tentatively TRBD2 (5 bases). Between the trimmed V and J ends, which lost 1 base and 6 bases, there was a span of 10 bases. The CDR3 runs to 14 residues. Germline CDR1 is SGHTA and CDR2 is FQGNSA. The CDR3 DNA sequence: TGTGCCAGCAGCTTAGGGACTTCGGGAAACATTCAGTACTTC. This codes for CASSLGTSGNIQYF.

This clone was found once. The rearrangement links TRBV5-4 to TRBJ2-2; possible D gene TRBD2, 5 bases. V was shortened by 3 bases and J by 13 bases, with 13 bases between the two germline ends. CDR3 length: 12 residues. Per germline, CDR1 SGHNT and CDR2 YYREEE (reference sequence). CDR3 nucleotides: TGTGCCAGCAGCTCCGCGGGTGGTGGGCTGTTTTTT. Its translation is CASSSAGGGLFF.

The chain is built from TRBV6-1 and TRBJ1-1, with D possibly being TRBD1 (5 bases). In germline, CDR1 is MNHNS, CDR2 SASEGT. Trimming cost V 2 bases and J 1 base, with 11 bases left between them. The CDR3 has 15 residues. CDR3 protein: CASSEFLGGNTEAFF. CDR3 DNA sequence: TGTGCCAGCAGTGAATTCTTGGGGGGGAACACTGAAGCTTTCTTT.

The rearrangement joins TRBV5-1 to TRBJ1-2; the match to TRBD1 covers 7 bases. Trimming took 0 bases from V and 3 from J; bases not matched to a gene: 5. Germline V gene lookup returns CDR1 SGHRS and CDR2 YFSETQ. This CDR3 region has 15 residues. In nucleotides, the CDR3 is TGCGCCAGCAGCTTGGGGACAGGAAAGTACTATGGCTACACCTTC. Amino acids: CASSLGTGKYYGYTF. The whole variable domain, remainder taken from reference TRBV5-1 and TRBJ1-2, is KAGVTQTPRYLIKTRGQQVTLSCSPISGHRSVSWYQQTPGQGLQFLFEYFSETQRNKGNFPGRFSGRQFSNSRSEMNVSTLELGDSALYLCASSLGTGKYYGYTFGSGTRLTVV.

The rearrangement joins TRBV2 to TRBJ1-1; D unresolved. Trimming left V 6 bases short and J 8 bases short, with 10 bases between. Germline lookup yields CDR1 SNHLY and CDR2 FYNNEI. The CDR3 consists of 11 residues. This chain's CDR3 is CASRQVGEAFF. CDR3 nucleotide sequence: TGTGCCAGCAGGCAGGTGGGAGAAGCTTTCTTT.

The chain combines TRBV7-2 with TRBJ2-3; TRBD1 matches at 7 bases. The CDR3 contains 15 residues. J gave up 5 bases and V 6 bases, and 11 bases lay outside the gene matches. Germline V gene sequence: CDR1 SGHTA, CDR2 FQGNSA. The chain's CDR3 is CASRTRKGAKDTQYF. The CDR3 DNA is TGTGCCAGCAGGACCCGGAAGGGGGCGAAAGATACGCAGTATTTT. The full variable domain, its missing parts supplied by reference TRBV7-2 and TRBJ2-3, is GAGVSQSPSNKVTEKGKDVELRCDPISGHTALYWYRQSLGQGLEFLIYFQGNSAPDKSGLPSDRFSAERTGGSVSTLTIQRTQQEDSAVYLCASRTRKGAKDTQYFGPGTRLTVL.

This clone came up once. The chain is built from TRBV11-1 and TRBJ2-7; D ambiguous. Trimming took 5 bases from V and 2 from J, leaving 10 bases between them. Germline V lookup: CDR1 SGHAT, CDR2 FQDESV (reference sequence). The CDR3 totals 13 residues. The DNA for the CDR3 is TGTGCCAGCAGCCGACAAGCCGCCTACGAGCAGTACTTC. Encoded protein: CASSRQAAYEQYF.

Written as DNA, the CDR3 is TGTGCCAGCAGCGTAGAGCTAGCGGGGGGACAAGGCAATGAGCAGTTCTTC. As protein: CASSVELAGGQGNEQFF. The chain couples TRBV9 to TRBJ2-1, with 11 bases that match TRBD2. Unmatched junction bases numbered 8, after V lost 0 bases and J lost 6 bases. Germline lookup yields CDR1 SGDLS and CDR2 YYNGEE. The length of the CDR3 is 17 residues.

The sample holds a few counts of this clone. The V gene is TRBV6-1, the J gene TRBJ1-5, with 7 bases fitting TRBD1. Germline loops: CDR1 MNHNS, CDR2 SASEGT. The V and J ends lost 3 bases and 6 bases, in that order; junction bases with no gene match: 8. This CDR3 comprises 15 residues. The CDR3 region has the DNA TGTGCCAGCAGTGAGGGAGGGGGCTCGTTTCAGCCCCAGCATTTT. Protein sequence: CASSEGGGSFQPQHF.

The chain carries TRBV5-1 and TRBJ1-2, with TRBD1 as a possible D gene (5 bases). CDR1 SGHRS and CDR2 YFSETQ come from the germline V gene. Trimming cost V 0 bases and J 7 bases, with 13 bases left between them. The CDR3 is made up of 14 amino acids. CDR3 sequence reads: CASSLGFSGSGYTF. The DNA of the CDR3 is TGCGCCAGCAGCTTGGGTTTTTCAGGGTCTGGCTACACCTTC.

The chain has TRBV4-1 and TRBJ1-4; TRBD1 matches at 11 bases. CDR1 and CDR2 (germline): MGHRA, YSYEKL. Trimming removed 1 base from V and 8 bases from J; junction bases left unmatched: 3. This CDR3 is 15 amino acids long. CDR3 sequence (DNA): TGCGCCAGCAGCCAAGCGGGACAGGGGGACGAAAAACTGTTTTTT. Residues: CASSQAGQGDEKLFF.

The rearrangement joins TRBV15 to TRBJ1-3, with 7 nucleotides matching TRBD1. Germline CDR1 is LNHNV and CDR2 is YYDKDF (reference sequence). Unmatched junction bases numbered 6, after V lost 0 bases and J lost 7 bases. The CDR3 totals 15 residues. This CDR3 is CATSREAGGGNTIYF. The CDR3 region has the DNA TGTGCCACCAGCAGAGAGGCAGGGGGAGGGAACACCATATATTTT.

The V call is TRBV3-1 (or the pseudogene TRBV3-2), the J call TRBJ1-1; D perhaps matches TRBD1 (5 bases). Looked up from germline, CDR1 is LGHDT and CDR2 is YNNKEL (reference sequence). The CDR3 has 15 amino acids. Trimming cost V 5 bases and J 3 bases, with 16 bases left between them. The CDR3 nucleotides are TGTGCCAGCAGCTACCAGGAGGGCAGGGACACTGAAGCTTTCTTT. Protein product: CASSYQEGRDTEAFF.

This clone showed up just once. V gene TRBV7-6 combines with J gene TRBJ1-5; D might be TRBD1 (5 bases). The V gene lost 1 base and the J gene lost 2 bases, with 9 bases spanning the gap. Germline CDR1 reads SGHVS; CDR2 reads FNYEAQ. CDR3 length: 15 residues. The CDR3 sequence is CASSLVAGRNQPQHF. CDR3 nucleotides: TGTGCCAGCAGCTTAGTTGCAGGGCGCAATCAGCCCCAGCATTTT.

The genes are TRBV6-5 and TRBJ1-2; the match to TRBD1 covers 9 bases. The CDR3 contains 14 residues. Germline CDR1 is MNHEY and CDR2 is SVGAGI. V shed 6 bases, J shed 2 bases, and the junction held 4 bases outside the gene matches. The CDR3 here is CASRLGTGNYGYTF. The CDR3 bases are TGTGCCAGCAGATTAGGGACAGGGAACTATGGCTACACCTTC.

This clone was found a few times. The chain is built from TRBV28 and TRBJ2-7; D gene ambiguous. This CDR3 region has 12 residues. Germline CDR1 MDHEN, CDR2 SYDVKM. The V end was cut by 7 bases, the J end by 1 base, with 8 bases between. The CDR3 reads CASKSKSYEQYF. CDR3 DNA: TGTGCCAGCAAGAGCAAGTCCTACGAGCAGTACTTC.

The sample holds a few counts of this clone. The chain is built from TRBV5-1 and TRBJ2-7; TRBD2 aligns across 10 bases. In germline, CDR1 is SGHRS, CDR2 YFSETQ. With 0 bases clipped from V and 3 bases from J, the junction kept 0 bases outside the gene matches. This CDR3 has 14 residues. CDR3 DNA: TGCGCCAGCAGCTTGGTAGCGGGGGGCTACGAGCAGTACTTC. It encodes CASSLVAGGYEQYF.

This chain links TRBV6-5 with TRBJ2-7; D is perhaps TRBD1 or TRBD2 (5 bases each). V was clipped by 6 bases and J by 0 bases, with 15 bases between them. CDR3 size: 15 residues. CDR1 is MNHEY and CDR2 is SVGAGI in the germline V gene. The CDR3 DNA reads TGTGCCAGCAGCGACGGGGCTCTTAGCTCCTACGAGCAGTACTTC. Translated, it gives CASSDGALSSYEQYF.

This clone was counted only a few times. The chain links TRBV6-5 to TRBJ1-5; D may be TRBD1 (5 bases). V dropped 4 bases and J dropped 2 bases, with 9 bases sitting between them. The CDR3 loop spans 14 amino acids. Germline V CDR1 and CDR2: MNHEY, SVGAGI. This CDR3 is CASSLKGGNQPQHF. CDR3 DNA sequence: TGTGCCAGCAGTTTAAAAGGGGGCAATCAGCCCCAGCATTTT.

This clone occurred once. The V gene is TRBV3-1 (or the pseudogene TRBV3-2), the J gene TRBJ1-2; unclear D gene. The CDR3 sequence is 14 residues long. V lost 7 bases and J 6 bases, leaving 18 bases between the germline ends. The V gene's germline CDR1 is LGHDT and CDR2 YNNKEL (reference sequence). Written as DNA, the CDR3 is TGTGCCAGCACCCCTGGTTGGGTAACTGATGGCTACACCTTC. It encodes CASTPGWVTDGYTF.

This rearrangement joins TRBV7-9 to TRBJ1-4; 9 bases agree with TRBD1. The CDR3 is made up of 15 amino acids. V lost 6 bases, J lost 5 bases, and 7 bases stayed unmatched. Germline CDR1 reads SEHNR; CDR2 reads FQNEAQ (reference sequence). The CDR3, as DNA: TGTGCCAGCAGTCCCGCCGGGACAGGGAATGAAAAACTGTTTTTT. Its protein product is CASSPAGTGNEKLFF.

This clone was detected only a few times. The chain has TRBV5-6 and TRBJ1-2; D is uncertain. Trimming left V 4 bases short and J 8 bases short, with 15 bases between. CDR3 length equals 13 residues. Per the germline V gene, CDR1 is SGHDT and CDR2 is YYEEEE. CDR3 sequence reads: CASSPPPHGGYTF. CDR3 bases: TGTGCCAGCAGCCCGCCCCCCCACGGAGGCTACACCTTC.

The rearrangement joins TRBV15 to TRBJ1-1; D uncertain. The CDR3 sequence is 14 residues long. With 0 bases removed from V and 2 bases from J, the gap between germline ends came to 7 bases. Germline values: CDR1 LNHNV, CDR2 YYDKDF (reference sequence). The CDR3 region is CATSRDMVNTEAFF. The CDR3 DNA follows: TGTGCCACCAGCAGAGATATGGTCAACACTGAAGCTTTCTTT.

In DNA form, the CDR3 reads TGTGCCAGCATCGGTGCCGGGACACGCAATTCACCCCTCCACTTT. Protein sequence: CASIGAGTRNSPLHF. This chain uses TRBV6-6 with TRBJ1-6; maybe TRBD1 (6 bases). From germline, CDR1 is MNHNY and CDR2 SVGAGI (reference sequence). The CDR3 length is 15 residues. Trimming pared 7 bases from V and 7 bases from J, leaving 17 bases between.